The clone carrying this T cell receptor beta chain turned up a few times. The CDR3 has 15 amino acids. Per germline, CDR1 SEHNR and CDR2 FQNEAQ (reference sequence). J was trimmed by 7 bases and V by 5 bases; bases with no gene match: 7. The data were taken from a study of T-cell reconstitution after alpha-beta-depleted transplantation in children. Molecular barcoding with unique molecular identifiers was used for the TCRbeta library. TCRdb itself ran the PCR reads through MiXCR, one entry per CDR3 protein. The sample lists under 250,000 distinct CDR3 sequences, approximately 15% seen once, with about 45% in the top ten.

The specimen comprised PBMCs, mostly from graft donor cells, sampled 360 days after TCRalphabeta/CD19-depleted stem cell transplant. The sequence was collected from a male patient aged 2-9 years who had a stem cell transplant for acute lymphoblastic leukemia, so the T cells may come from the graft donor. V and J are TRBV7-9 and TRBJ2-2; 10 nucleotides line up with TRBD1. CDR3 nucleotides: TGTGCCAGCAGCCCGGGACAGGGGTTGGTCGGGGAGCTGTTTTTT. Protein product: CASSPGQGLVGELFF. Variable domain in full (rest from reference TRBV7-9 and TRBJ2-2): DTGVSQNPRHKITKRGQNVTFRCDPISEHNRLYWYRQTLGQGPEFLTYFQNEAQLEKSRLLSDRFSAERPKGSFSTLEIQRTEQGDSAMYLCASSPGQGLVGELFFGEGSRLTVL.